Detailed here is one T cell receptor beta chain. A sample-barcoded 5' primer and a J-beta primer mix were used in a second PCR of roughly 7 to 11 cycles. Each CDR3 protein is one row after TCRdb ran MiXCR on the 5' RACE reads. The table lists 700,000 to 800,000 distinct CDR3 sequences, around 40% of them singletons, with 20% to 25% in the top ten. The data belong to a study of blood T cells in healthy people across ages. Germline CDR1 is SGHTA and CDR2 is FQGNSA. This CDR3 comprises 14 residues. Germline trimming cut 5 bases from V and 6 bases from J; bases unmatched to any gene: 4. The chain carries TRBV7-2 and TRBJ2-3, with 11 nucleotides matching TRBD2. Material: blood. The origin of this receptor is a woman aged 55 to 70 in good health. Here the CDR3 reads CASSASGRTDTQYF. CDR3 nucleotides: TGTGCCAGCAGCGCTAGCGGGAGGACCGATACGCAGTATTTT.